This is a list of T cell receptor beta chains from one sample in a study of cytomegalovirus exposure and HLA in healthy donors. The data were produced by immunoSEQ multiplex PCR, yet TCRdb's version contains in-frame clones alone and is incomplete. The repertoire holds 100,000 to 150,000 clones, with approximately 8.7% as singletons. What was sequenced was PBMCs. The receptors were gathered from a man between 35 and 55 years old in good health and CMV-seronegative. The CDR3 runs from the conserved cysteine through the conserved F or W. The D gene is left open where the match is weak. Size is omitted from some rows. Given values are once, few, many or a class for expanded clones.

V gene	clone size	D gene	CDR3 length	J gene	CDR3 DNA	CDR3 protein
TRBV14	few	NA	13	TRBJ2-5	TGTGCCAGCAGCCTATTAATCCAAGAGACCCAGTACTTC	CASSLLIQETQYF
TRBV19	few	TRBD2	15	TRBJ2-2	TGTGCCAGTAGTATTGGGACTAGAGGCACCGGGGAGCTGTTTTTT	CASSIGTRGTGELFF
TRBV7-3	NA	TRBD1	13	TRBJ2-7	TGTGCCAGCAGCATTGGGACAGCCTACGAGCAGTACTTC	CASSIGTAYEQYF
TRBV27	NA	NA	13	TRBJ2-7	TGTGCCAGCGCCTCCCGGGGTAACTACGAGCAGTACTTC	CASASRGNYEQYF
TRBV6-5	few	TRBD1	14	TRBJ1-6	TGTGCCAGCAGTTCAGGGGGGAAGAATTCACCCCTCCACTTT	CASSSGGKNSPLHF
TRBV19	NA	NA	13	TRBJ1-1	TGTGCCAGTAGTCTGACAGAGAACACTGAAGCTTTCTTT	CASSLTENTEAFF
TRBV14	NA	NA	14	TRBJ1-1	TGTGCCAGCAGCCTAGACCACGGAGACACTGAAGCTTTCTTT	CASSLDHGDTEAFF
TRBV9	few	TRBD1	15	TRBJ1-4	TGTGCCAGCAGCTCTCAGGACAGGGGAGGTGAAAAACTGTTTTTT	CASSSQDRGGEKLFF
TRBV5-1	few	TRBD2	15	TRBJ2-3	TGCGCCAGCAGCTTGACTAGCGGGGTTGGAGATACGCAGTATTTT	CASSLTSGVGDTQYF
TRBV27	NA	NA	16	TRBJ1-2	TGTGCCAGCAGTCCAGGGACTGATAATCCCCCTTATGGCTACACCTTC	CASSPGTDNPPYGYTF
TRBV5-1	NA	TRBD1	15	TRBJ1-2	TGCGCCAGCAGCTTGCCCGGGACAGGGTCGAAAGGCTACACCTTC	CASSLPGTGSKGYTF
TRBV6-1	NA	NA	13	TRBJ2-3	TGTGCCAGCGCAGGGAAAGCGACAGATACGCAGTATTTT	CASAGKATDTQYF
TRBV29-1	few	NA	11	TRBJ2-7	TGCAGCGTGGCAAGGGGCTACGAGCAGTACTTC	CSVARGYEQYF
TRBV28	few	NA	15	TRBJ1-1	TGTGCCAGCAGTTTACCCCGCGGTCGAAACACTGAAGCTTTCTTT	CASSLPRGRNTEAFF
TRBV2	NA	TRBD1	16	TRBJ1-6	TGTGCCAGCAGCCCGGACAGGTGGGGGAGGAATTCACCCCTCCACTTT	CASSPDRWGRNSPLHF
TRBV6-5	NA	NA	16	TRBJ1-3	TGTGCCAGCAGTTACTCCGGTTTAACCTTCGGAAACACCATATATTTT	CASSYSGLTFGNTIYF
TRBV7-9	NA	TRBD1	13	TRBJ1-1	TGTGCCAGCAGCATTGGGACAGCTTTTGAAGCTTTCTTT	CASSIGTAFEAFF
TRBV4-3	few	NA	14	TRBJ2-7	TGCGCCAGCAGCCAAGAATATCCAGGCCACGAGCAGTACTTC	CASSQEYPGHEQYF
TRBV2	NA	NA	13	TRBJ2-5	TGTGCCAGCAGCCAGGACAGCGAGGAGACCCAGTACTTC	CASSQDSEETQYF
TRBV9	NA	NA	16	TRBJ1-3	TGTGCCAGCAGCGTATATGAGGAGAGCTCTGGAAACACCATATATTTT	CASSVYEESSGNTIYF
TRBV21-1	few	NA	18	TRBJ1-3	TGTGCCAGCAGCCCCCCCGGGACAGGGGGCTCAAGTGGAAACACCATATATTTT	CASSPPGTGGSSGNTIYF
TRBV2	few	NA	13	TRBJ1-1	TGTGCCAGCAGTGTGGAGGTCAACACTGAAGCTTTCTTT	CASSVEVNTEAFF
TRBV19	NA	NA	13	TRBJ1-2	TGTGCCACCAGGCACCCCATTGACTATGGCTACACCTTC	CATRHPIDYGYTF
TRBV7-6	NA	NA	18	TRBJ2-6	TGTGCCAGCACCTCACCTCGGGACACGGGCTCTGGGGCCAACGTCCTGACTTTC	CASTSPRDTGSGANVLTF
TRBV19	NA	TRBD1	16	TRBJ1-2	TGTGCCAGTAGTACTCCCGGGACAGGGGGGAGCTATGGCTACACCTTC	CASSTPGTGGSYGYTF
TRBV27	NA	NA	15	TRBJ1-3	TGTGCCAGCAGCCCCGCAGGATTCTCTGGAAACACCATATATTTT	CASSPAGFSGNTIYF
TRBV18	few	NA	14	TRBJ1-2	TGTGCCAGCGCCAGTATGGGGGCCAACTATGGCTACACCTTC	CASASMGANYGYTF
TRBV9	few	TRBD1	18	TRBJ2-1	TGTGCCAGCAGCGGACCTTTGACAGGGGGCGGTATGGACAATGAGCAGTTCTTC	CASSGPLTGGGMDNEQFF
TRBV7-9	many	NA	13	TRBJ1-5	TGTGCCAGCAGCCAGGGGTGGAATCAGCCCCAGCATTTT	CASSQGWNQPQHF
TRBV5-1	few	TRBD2	15	TRBJ2-1	TGCGCCAGCTTCGGACTAGCGGGGGGAAACAATGAGCAGTTCTTC	CASFGLAGGNNEQFF
TRBV9	NA	TRBD2	17	TRBJ2-1	TGTGCCAGCAGCGTAGCTAGTGATAGCGGGGGGCCCAATGAGCAGTTCTTC	CASSVASDSGGPNEQFF
TRBV5-6	few	NA	13	TRBJ1-3	TGTGCCAGCAGCTCGGGCCCAGGGAACACCATATATTTT	CASSSGPGNTIYF
TRBV19	NA	TRBD2	15	TRBJ2-3	TGTGCCAGTAGTGGGACTAGCGGGGGGCCCGATACGCAGTATTTT	CASSGTSGGPDTQYF
TRBV6-5	NA	TRBD1	13	TRBJ1-2	TGTGCCAGAAGTAAACAGGGGAACTATGGCTACACCTTC	CARSKQGNYGYTF
TRBV6-1	NA	TRBD2	15	TRBJ2-7	TGTGCCAGCAGTGAACTAGCGGGGGGGCCGTACGAGCAGTACTTC	CASSELAGGPYEQYF
TRBV15	NA	TRBD1	16	TRBJ2-5	TGTGCCACCAGCAGGGGCTCCGACAGGGGGCGAGAGACCCAGTACTTC	CATSRGSDRGRETQYF
TRBV6-1	few	NA	17	TRBJ2-2	TGTGCCAGCAGTGAATTGGAGGGGAACGCGAACACCGGGGAGCTGTTTTTT	CASSELEGNANTGELFF
TRBV7-6	few	NA	15	TRBJ1-2	TGTGCCAGCAGAGAAGGGGAGGGGCGCAACTATGGCTACACCTTC	CASREGEGRNYGYTF
TRBV7-6	few	NA	15	TRBJ2-7	TGTGCCAGCAGCTTAGCTCCGGACAAAACCTACGAGCAGTACTTC	CASSLAPDKTYEQYF
TRBV30	few	TRBD2	11	TRBJ2-1	TGTGCCTGGGTCCACGGGGGACTAAAGTTCTTC	CAWVHGGLKFF
TRBV27	few	TRBD2	16	TRBJ2-7	TGTGCCAGCAGTTTATCGCGGGGGGCTTCCTCCTACGAGCAGTACTTC	CASSLSRGASSYEQYF
TRBV19	NA	NA	13	TRBJ2-1	TGTGCCAGTAGTACAGGGGATCGGACGGACGCGTTCTTC	CASSTGDRTDAFF
TRBV5-4	NA	NA	15	TRBJ1-2	TGTGCCAGCAGCTTGGAAGGAGGGAGAGCCTATGGCTACACCTTC	CASSLEGGRAYGYTF
TRBV18	NA	TRBD1	16	TRBJ1-1	TGTGCCAGCTCACCAACCGGACAGGGTATGAACACTGAAGCTTTCTTT	CASSPTGQGMNTEAFF
TRBV10-2	NA	NA	14	TRBJ1-1	TGCGCCAGCAGTGAGTCGGGGGGTGACACTGAAGCTTTCTTT	CASSESGGDTEAFF
TRBV6-1	few	TRBD1	17	TRBJ1-2	TGTGCCAGCAGTGAGTCCGCTCCTCGACAGGGGGTTCGTGGCTACACCTTC	CASSESAPRQGVRGYTF